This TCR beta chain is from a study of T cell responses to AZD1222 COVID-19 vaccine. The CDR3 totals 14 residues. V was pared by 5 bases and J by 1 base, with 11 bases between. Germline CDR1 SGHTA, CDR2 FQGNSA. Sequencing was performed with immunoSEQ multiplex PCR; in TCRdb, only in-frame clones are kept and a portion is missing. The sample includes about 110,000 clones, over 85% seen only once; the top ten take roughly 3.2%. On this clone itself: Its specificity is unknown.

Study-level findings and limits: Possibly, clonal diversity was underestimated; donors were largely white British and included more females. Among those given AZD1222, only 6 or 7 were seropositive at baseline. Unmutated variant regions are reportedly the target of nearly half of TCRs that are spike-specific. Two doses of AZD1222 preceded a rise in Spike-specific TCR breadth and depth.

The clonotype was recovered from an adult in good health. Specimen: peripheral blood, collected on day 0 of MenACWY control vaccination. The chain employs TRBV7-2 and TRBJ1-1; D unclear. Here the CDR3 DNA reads TGTGCCAGCAGCCCTAGTTGGGGGAACACTGAAGCTTTCTTT. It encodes CASSPSWGNTEAFF.